Below, 15 T cell receptor beta chains from the same sample are listed, as sequenced in a study of human T cells and chemical hapten exposure. TCRdb recomputed calls from the RACE reads with MiXCR, one row per CDR3 protein. The sample lists some 90,000 distinct CDR3 sequences; around 8.8% were seen once. Time point here: healthy volunteer bleed at 2 weeks. Extraction yielded total RNA from whole blood (unfractionated). The sequenced sample consisted of whole blood. Receptors were obtained from a female donor in good health. Some clones in this sample may be carry-over from other donors' samples.

The CDR3 DNA follows: TGTGCCAGCAGTCTAAGTAGCGGCACAGATACGCAGTATTTT. It yields the protein CASSLSSGTDTQYF. V is TRBV2 and J is TRBJ2-3; possibly TRBD2 for D (5 bases). The V and J ends lost 5 bases and 1 base respectively, with 10 bases between them. The germline V gene encodes CDR1 SNHLY and CDR2 FYNNEI. This CDR3 spans 14 amino acids.

Relative to its sample, this clonotype is medium-sized. The chain links TRBV7-6 to TRBJ2-7, with D uncertain. This CDR3 spans 11 amino acids. The germline V gene encodes CDR1 SGHVS and CDR2 FNYEAQ. The ends were cut back, 5 bases at V and 5 bases at J, with 7 bases in the middle. The CDR3 here is CASSPGHEQYF. DNA for the CDR3: TGTGCCAGCAGCCCCGGGCACGAGCAGTACTTC.

The rearrangement links TRBV5-5 to TRBJ2-7; 8 nucleotides align to TRBD1. V was clipped by 0 bases and J by 7 bases; unmatched bases: 12. This CDR3 contains 16 residues. The V gene's germline CDR1 is SGHKS and CDR2 YYEKEE (reference sequence). The CDR3: CASSLDRTGFFLEQYF. CDR3 nucleotide sequence: TGTGCCAGCAGCTTGGATAGGACAGGGTTTTTTTTGGAGCAGTACTTC.

There are many counts of this clonotype. The chain has TRBV7-9 and TRBJ2-7; D is ambiguous. The V end lost 3 bases, the J end lost 0 bases, and 9 bases lay between the germline ends. The germline CDR1 and CDR2 sequences are SEHNR and FQNEAQ (reference sequence). This CDR3 comprises 14 residues. In DNA, the CDR3 is TGTGCCAGCAGCTTGTTTGAAGGCTCCTACGAGCAGTACTTC. Translated: CASSLFEGSYEQYF. Full variable domain (remainder filled in from reference TRBV7-9 and TRBJ2-7): DTGVSQNPRHKITKRGQNVTFRCDPISEHNRLYWYRQTLGQGPEFLTYFQNEAQLEKSRLLSDRFSAERPKGSFSTLEIQRTEQGDSAMYLCASSLFEGSYEQYFGPGTRLTVT.

The V and J genes are TRBV20-1 and TRBJ2-3; 7 nucleotides align to TRBD2. CDR3 size: 16 residues. The J segment lost 2 bases and the V segment lost 1 base, leaving 9 bases of the junction unmatched. Germline V lookup: CDR1 DFQATT, CDR2 SNEGSKA (reference sequence). CDR3 sequence reads: CSARGAAGWDTDTQYF. As DNA, the CDR3 is TGCAGTGCTAGAGGAGCAGCGGGATGGGACACAGATACGCAGTATTTT.

The chain carries TRBV28 and TRBJ2-1; 7 bases fit TRBD2. The CDR3 runs 19 residues. V shed 5 bases and J 0 bases; nucleotides not matched to a gene: 16. Germline assignment: CDR1 MDHEN and CDR2 SYDVKM. The DNA of the CDR3 is TGTGCCAGCAGTCCCTGGACTAGTCTTAGCGAAAGCTCCTACAATGAGCAGTTCTTC. Protein product: CASSPWTSLSESSYNEQFF.

Only a few counts were recorded for this clonotype. V usage is TRBV6-1 and J usage is TRBJ2-3; 9 positions agree with TRBD1. Germline V gives CDR1 MNHNS, CDR2 SASEGT. CDR3 size: 16 residues. The V segment lost 3 bases and the J segment 2 bases; nucleotides outside the gene matches: 6. The CDR3 sequence is CASSDRGDRDTDTQYF. The CDR3 DNA reads TGTGCCAGCAGTGATAGAGGGGACAGGGACACAGATACGCAGTATTTT.

This clonotype turned up a few times. The chain has TRBV7-9 and TRBJ2-3, with 9 bases aligning to TRBD2. With 3 bases clipped from V and 5 bases from J, the junction kept 12 bases outside the gene matches. This CDR3 comprises 17 residues. The germline CDR1 and CDR2 sequences are SEHNR and FQNEAQ (reference sequence). CDR3 bases: TGTGCCAGCAGCTTCGCCGGACTAGCGAGAAAAGGAGATACGCAGTATTTT. It specifies CASSFAGLARKGDTQYF.

This clonotype was picked up a small number of times. The chain combines TRBV30 with TRBJ2-2; tentatively, D is TRBD2 (7 bases). The V end was cut by 0 bases, the J end by 10 bases, with 18 bases between. Germline loops: CDR1 GTSNPN, CDR2 SVGIG (reference sequence). The CDR3 is 15 amino acids. The CDR3 region is CAWSVAGGPNEELFF. In DNA, the CDR3 is TGTGCCTGGAGTGTAGCCGGGGGGCCAAATGAGGAGCTGTTTTTT.

This clonotype has a handful of counts. The CDR3 DNA reads as TGTGCCAGCAGTGCGGCTAGCGGGAGAAATGAGCAGTTCTTC. Encoded protein: CASSAASGRNEQFF. The chain employs TRBV28 and TRBJ2-1; 10 bases agree with TRBD2. Losses at the gene ends were 5 bases for V and 7 bases for J; bases not matched to a gene: 5. Germline-derived CDR1 and CDR2 are MDHEN and SYDVKM. The length of the CDR3 is 14 residues.

This clonotype was counted a few times. This chain joins TRBV28 and TRBJ1-5; 10 bases are a match to TRBD1. The CDR3 length is 16 residues. Trimming removed 8 bases from V and 0 bases from J; junction bases left unmatched: 7. The V gene's germline CDR1 is MDHEN and CDR2 SYDVKM. CDR3 protein: CASPGTGAHSNQPQHF. As DNA, the CDR3 is TGTGCCAGCCCCGGGACAGGGGCCCATAGCAATCAGCCCCAGCATTTT.

This clonotype was observed at least ten times. The J gene is TRBJ2-7, the V gene TRBV29-1; D remains unclear. Germline CDR1 and CDR2: SQVTM and ANQGSEA. The CDR3 length is 12 residues. Trimming cost V 7 bases and J 2 bases, with 12 bases left between them. The CDR3 loop reads CSGGQSPYEQYF. The CDR3 DNA follows: TGCAGCGGTGGGCAGAGCCCCTACGAGCAGTACTTC.

The V and J genes are TRBV15 and TRBJ2-3; TRBD2 agrees at 11 bases. The V segment lost 2 bases and the J segment 6 bases; nucleotides outside the gene matches: 16. The CDR3 spans 19 residues. Germline V lookup: CDR1 LNHNV, CDR2 YYDKDF (reference sequence). The chain's CDR3 is CATSRFPYLLAGEHDTQYF. In DNA form, the CDR3 reads TGTGCCACCAGCAGATTCCCTTACTTACTAGCGGGAGAACACGATACGCAGTATTTT.

The rearrangement joins TRBV11-3 to TRBJ1-1, with no clear D. The CDR3 length is 12 residues. V lost 5 bases, J lost 7 bases, and 11 bases lay in between. Looked up from germline, CDR1 is SGHNT and CDR2 is YENEEA. CDR3 region: CASSPRHGEAFF. The CDR3 region has the DNA TGTGCCAGCAGCCCCCGGCACGGTGAAGCTTTCTTT.

This clonotype was counted many times. CDR3 sequence: CSARGASGMVSNEQYF. CDR3 bases: TGCAGTGCTAGAGGCGCTAGCGGGATGGTAAGCAACGAGCAGTACTTC. This chain uses TRBV20-1 with TRBJ2-7, with 9 nucleotides matching TRBD2. Trimming removed 1 base from V and 5 bases from J; junction bases left unmatched: 12. The CDR3 consists of 16 residues. The germline gives CDR1 DFQATT, CDR2 SNEGSKA (reference sequence).